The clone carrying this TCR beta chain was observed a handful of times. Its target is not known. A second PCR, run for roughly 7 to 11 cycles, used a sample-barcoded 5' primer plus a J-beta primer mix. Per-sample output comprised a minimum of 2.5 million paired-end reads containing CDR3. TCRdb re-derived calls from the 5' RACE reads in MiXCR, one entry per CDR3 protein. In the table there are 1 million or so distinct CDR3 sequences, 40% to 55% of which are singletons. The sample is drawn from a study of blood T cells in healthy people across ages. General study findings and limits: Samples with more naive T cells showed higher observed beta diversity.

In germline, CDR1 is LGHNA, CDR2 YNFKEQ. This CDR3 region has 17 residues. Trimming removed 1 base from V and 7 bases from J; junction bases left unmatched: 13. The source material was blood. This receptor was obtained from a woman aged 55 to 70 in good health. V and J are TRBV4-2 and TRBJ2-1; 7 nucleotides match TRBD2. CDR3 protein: CASSQVSSGNGMNEQFF. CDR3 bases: TGTGCCAGCAGCCAAGTCTCCAGCGGGAACGGGATGAATGAGCAGTTCTTC.